Following are 22 T cell receptor beta chains from one sample sequenced in a study of T cell changes during pregnancy in multiple sclerosis. TCRdb keeps only in-frame clones here, not all; method: immunoSEQ multiplex PCR. The table shows about 100,000 clones, with around 93% occurring only once. Source: peripheral blood, taken after pregnancy. These receptors were obtained from a female donor with multiple sclerosis, enrolled in a pregnancy study.

The chain links TRBV6-1 to TRBJ1-2; 7 bases are a match to TRBD1. The CDR3 has 11 amino acids. Trimming at V came to 9 bases and at J to 3 bases, leaving 1 base not matched to a gene. The germline V gene has CDR1 MNHNS and CDR2 SASEGT. The CDR3 loop is CASDRDYGYTF. For the CDR3, the DNA is TGTGCCAGTGACAGGGACTATGGCTACACCTTC.

The chain employs TRBV13 and TRBJ2-3; tentatively, D is TRBD2 (5 bases). Germline V gives CDR1 PRHDT, CDR2 FYEKMQ (reference sequence). V dropped 2 bases and J dropped 3 bases, with 18 bases sitting between them. This CDR3 comprises 17 residues. The CDR3 protein is CASSLPGSFKWTDTQYF. CDR3 DNA: TGTGCCAGCAGCTTACCGGGAAGCTTCAAGTGGACAGATACGCAGTATTTT.

V and J are TRBV12-1 and TRBJ2-1; the DNA was not used to check the table's D call, TRBD1. TRBV12-1 is described as a pseudogene. CDR3 length: 12 residues. DNA of the CDR3: TGTGCCAGCAGCTTTGCGGGCTATGAGCAGTTCTTC. Amino acid sequence: CASSFAGYEQFF.

The rearrangement links TRBV27 to TRBJ1-4; the match to TRBD1 covers 10 bases. V shed 5 bases and J 2 bases; nucleotides not matched to a gene: 5. Germline assignment: CDR1 MNHEY and CDR2 SMNVEV (reference sequence). The CDR3 contains 16 residues. CDR3 sequence (DNA): TGTGCCAGCAGTATGTCGACAGGGGGCACTAATGAAAAACTGTTTTTT. Protein sequence: CASSMSTGGTNEKLFF.

The chain recombines TRBV14 with TRBJ2-2; the D gene is possibly TRBD1 (5 bases). V was pared by 3 bases and J by 1 base, with 9 bases between. Germline-derived CDR1 and CDR2 are SGHDN and FVKESK. This CDR3 region has 15 residues. The CDR3 sequence is CASSHRQKNTGELFF. CDR3 bases: TGTGCCAGCAGCCATAGACAGAAGAACACCGGGGAGCTGTTTTTT.

Here the CDR3 reads CASSLAGLAGETQYF. The DNA for the CDR3 is TGTGCCAGCAGCTTAGCAGGGCTAGCGGGAGAGACCCAGTACTTC. The chain combines TRBV7-8 with TRBJ2-5; 8 bases are shared with TRBD2. V shed 0 bases and J 4 bases; nucleotides not matched to a gene: 4. Germline CDR1 is SGHVS and CDR2 is FQNEAQ. The length of the CDR3 is 15 residues.

The chain links TRBV5-6 to TRBJ1-5; maybe TRBD1 (5 bases). Germline assignment: CDR1 SGHDT and CDR2 YYEEEE. Trimming cost V 3 bases and J 7 bases, with 17 bases left between them. This CDR3 is 15 amino acids long. CDR3 region: CASSWGVTGGQPQHF. CDR3 DNA sequence: TGTGCCAGCAGCTGGGGGGTCACGGGGGGGCAGCCCCAGCATTTT.

This clone appeared once. The V gene is TRBV13, the J gene TRBJ2-1; a weak D match, TRBD2 (7 bases). This CDR3 is built from 17 residues. Germline loops: CDR1 PRHDT, CDR2 FYEKMQ (reference sequence). With 6 bases removed from V and 0 bases from J, the gap between germline ends came to 18 bases. CDR3 DNA: TGTGCCAGCAGTGATTTGGGGGGGGCTAGCTCCTACAATGAGCAGTTCTTC. It specifies CASSDLGGASSYNEQFF.

This clone was counted between two and nine times. The chain links TRBV19 to TRBJ1-5; D is undetermined. The CDR3 runs 15 residues. Germline V CDR1 and CDR2: LNHDA, SQIVND (reference sequence). The germline V and J ends were trimmed by 6 bases and 2 bases, with 14 bases remaining between them. The CDR3 DNA reads TGTGCCAGTAGGCCCGGTTTCGGGGGCAATCAGCCCCAGCATTTT. Its protein is CASRPGFGGNQPQHF.

V usage is TRBV6-5 and J usage is TRBJ2-2; TRBD2 aligns across 7 bases. With 8 bases clipped from V and 5 bases from J, the junction kept 8 bases outside the gene matches. The germline CDR1 and CDR2 sequences are MNHEY and SVGAGI. This CDR3 is built from 14 residues. The CDR3 DNA follows: TGTGCCAGCGGGGCGGGAGTCAGGACCGGGGAGCTGTTTTTT. This gives the protein CASGAGVRTGELFF.

The rearrangement joins TRBV5-4 to TRBJ2-1; 7 bases are shared with TRBD2. The CDR3 contains 12 residues. The V gene end was trimmed by 4 bases and the J gene end by 9 bases; junction bases not matched to a gene: 4. Germline values: CDR1 SGHNT, CDR2 YYREEE (reference sequence). DNA for the CDR3: TGTGCCAGCAGCATTTCTAGCGGTGAGCAGTTCTTC. Its protein product is CASSISSGEQFF.

The rearrangement uses TRBV19 and TRBJ1-2, with D possibly matching TRBD1 (6 bases). The germline V gene encodes CDR1 LNHDA and CDR2 SQIVND (reference sequence). The CDR3 has 15 amino acids. The ends were cut back, 3 bases at V and 5 bases at J, with 16 bases in the middle. In nucleotides, the CDR3 is TGTGCCAGTAGTATCGGGTCGGGGGGCTATTATGGCTACACCTTC. It encodes CASSIGSGGYYGYTF.

The V and J genes are TRBV28 and TRBJ2-7, with 7 bases fitting TRBD1. V shed 3 bases, J shed 2 bases, and the junction held 7 bases outside the gene matches. Per germline, CDR1 MDHEN and CDR2 SYDVKM. The CDR3 consists of 15 residues. CDR3 sequence (DNA): TGTGCCAGCAGTTTGGGGGCCGGGACAGCCTACGAGCAGTACTTC. Amino acid sequence: CASSLGAGTAYEQYF.

The chain is built from TRBV5-4 and TRBJ1-4; 7 bases are a match to TRBD1. Germline lookup yields CDR1 SGHNT and CDR2 YYREEE (reference sequence). The J segment lost 2 bases and the V segment lost 4 bases, leaving 5 bases of the junction unmatched. The CDR3 sequence is 15 residues long. DNA for the CDR3: TGTGCCAGCAGCCGCCGGGACAGCACTAATGAAAAACTGTTTTTT. As protein: CASSRRDSTNEKLFF.

The genes are TRBV6-4 and TRBJ1-2; 7 nucleotides line up with TRBD1. Trimming at V came to 6 bases and at J to 7 bases, leaving 8 bases not matched to a gene. Germline values: CDR1 MRHNA, CDR2 SNTAGT. The CDR3 has 13 amino acids. The CDR3 bases are TGTGCCAGCAGGGGGACAGCAACTATTGGCTACACCTTC. Translated: CASRGTATIGYTF.

V usage is TRBV7-2 and J usage is TRBJ1-1, with D maybe TRBD1 (6 bases). CDR1 and CDR2 (germline): SGHTA, FQGNSA. V lost 1 base and J 5 bases, leaving 11 bases between the germline ends. CDR3 length: 14 amino acids. CDR3 nucleotide sequence: TGTGCCAGCAGCTTAGAGGGGGGGAGGACTGAAGCTTTCTTT. Protein product: CASSLEGGRTEAFF.

The chain links TRBV5-8 to TRBJ2-5; TRBD1 agrees at 11 bases. V was clipped by 4 bases and J by 1 base; unmatched bases: 6. CDR3 length equals 16 residues. Germline values: CDR1 SGHTS, CDR2 YDEGEE. The CDR3, as DNA: TGTGCCAGCAGCAGAGGGACAGGGGGTTTCCAAGAGACCCAGTACTTC. It codes for CASSRGTGGFQETQYF.

J is TRBJ2-1 and V is TRBV18; 7 bases agree with TRBD2. CDR3 length: 16 amino acids. CDR1 is KGHSH and CDR2 is LQKENI in the germline V gene. Trimming at V came to 0 bases and at J to 7 bases, leaving 9 bases not matched to a gene. Written as DNA, the CDR3 is TGTGCCAGCTCACCACCAGGGCGGGAGAATCTGAATGAGCAGTTCTTC. Amino acid sequence: CASSPPGRENLNEQFF. The full variable domain, rest sourced from reference TRBV18 and TRBJ2-1, is NAGVMQNPRHLVRRRGQEARLRCSPMKGHSHVYWYRQLPEEGLKFMVYLQKENIIDESGMPKERFSAEFPKEGPSILRIQQVVRGDSAAYFCASSPPGRENLNEQFFGPGTRLTVL.

The V gene is TRBV19, the J gene TRBJ1-2, with no clear D. This CDR3 spans 12 amino acids. V dropped 5 bases and J dropped 8 bases, with 12 bases sitting between them. In germline, CDR1 is LNHDA, CDR2 SQIVND (reference sequence). This chain's CDR3 is CASSVGLGGYTF. DNA of the CDR3: TGTGCCAGTAGTGTGGGTTTGGGCGGCTACACCTTC.

This chain joins TRBV27 and TRBJ2-7; TRBD1 agrees at 10 bases. The trim removed 6 bases at V and 7 bases at J, leaving 6 bases unmatched. This CDR3 is built from 13 residues. The germline V gene encodes CDR1 MNHEY and CDR2 SMNVEV (reference sequence). The CDR3 here is CASSPGTGEEQYF. In nucleotides, the CDR3 is TGTGCCAGCAGCCCCGGGACAGGGGAAGAGCAGTACTTC.

The chain employs TRBV18 and TRBJ2-1; a possible D gene is TRBD1 (5 bases). The CDR3 covers 12 residues. Trimming left V 1 base short and J 8 bases short, with 6 bases between. CDR1 KGHSH and CDR2 LQKENI come from the germline V gene. The DNA for the CDR3 is TGTGCCAGCTCACCACGGGGCGATGAGCAGTTCTTC. Translation: CASSPRGDEQFF.

The V and J genes are TRBV30 and TRBJ1-4, with 7 bases identical to TRBD1. J gave up 3 bases and V 3 bases, and 1 base lay outside the gene matches. The germline CDR1 and CDR2 sequences are GTSNPN and SVGIG (reference sequence). The CDR3 contains 13 residues. DNA of the CDR3: TGTGCCTGGAGGGGACAGCCTAATGAAAAACTGTTTTTT. This sequence encodes CAWRGQPNEKLFF.